This T cell receptor (beta chain) was documented in a study of T cells after yellow fever vaccination. Trimming removed 0 bases from V and 4 bases from J, with 21 bases in between. The CDR3 contains 18 residues. From germline, CDR1 is LGHDT and CDR2 YNNKEL (reference sequence). Study observations and caveats: Re-detected after boosting: most primary clones, 96% of CD4 and 80% to 90% of CD8.

In making TCR cDNA, 5'RACE template switching added a universal primer site and UMIs to it. One entry per CDR3 protein, called by TCRdb with MiXCR from the 5' RACE reads. The sample has under 400,000 distinct CDR3 sequences; around an eighth are singletons. This clonotype was detected a few times. The target antigen is unknown. The receptor comes from a man in his late teens or twenties who received the YFV17D yellow fever vaccine. The chain combines TRBV3-1 with TRBJ1-2; D possibly corresponds to TRBD1 (6 bases). The sequenced sample was CD4+ T cells sorted from PBMCs, obtained 15 days after the yellow fever booster vaccination. CDR3 sequence (DNA): TGTGCCAGCAGCCAAGATGAGGGACACGGGTTGGTGGGCTATGGCTACACCTTC. Translated, it gives CASSQDEGHGLVGYGYTF. Variable domain in full (rest from reference TRBV3-1 and TRBJ1-2): DTAVSQTPKYLVTQMGNDKSIKCEQNLGHDTMYWYKQDSKKFLKIMFSYNNKELIINETVPNRFSPKSPDKAHLNLHINSLELGDSAVYFCASSQDEGHGLVGYGYTFGSGTRLTVV.